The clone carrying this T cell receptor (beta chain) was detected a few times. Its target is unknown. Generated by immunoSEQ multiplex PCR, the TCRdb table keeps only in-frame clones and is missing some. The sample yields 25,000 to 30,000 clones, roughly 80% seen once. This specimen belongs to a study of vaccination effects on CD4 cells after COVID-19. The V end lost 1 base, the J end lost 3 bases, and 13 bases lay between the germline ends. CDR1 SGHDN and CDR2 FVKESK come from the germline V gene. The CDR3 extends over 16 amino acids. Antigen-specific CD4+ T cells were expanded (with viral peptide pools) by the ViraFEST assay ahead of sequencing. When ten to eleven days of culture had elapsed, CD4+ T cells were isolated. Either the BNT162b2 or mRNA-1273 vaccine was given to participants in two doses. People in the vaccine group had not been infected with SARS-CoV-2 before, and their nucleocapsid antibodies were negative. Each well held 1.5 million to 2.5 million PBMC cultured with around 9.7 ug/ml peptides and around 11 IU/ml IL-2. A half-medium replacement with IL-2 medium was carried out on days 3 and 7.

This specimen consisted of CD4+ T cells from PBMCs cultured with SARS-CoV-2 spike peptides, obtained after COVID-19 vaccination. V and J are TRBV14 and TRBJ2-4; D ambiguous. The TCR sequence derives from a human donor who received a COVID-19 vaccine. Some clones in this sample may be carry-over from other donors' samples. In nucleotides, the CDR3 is TGTGCCAGCAGCCAAGTCGAAGGGCGAGGCAAAAACATTCAGTACTTC. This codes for CASSQVEGRGKNIQYF.